These T cell receptor beta chains were read from a single sample in a study of T cell changes during pregnancy in multiple sclerosis. Profiling relied on immunoSEQ multiplex PCR, and the TCRdb table lists in-frame clones only, not all of them. The sample holds around 40,000 clones, 91% seen once. The specimen was CD4+ T cells from peripheral blood mononuclear cells, collected in the second trimester of pregnancy. The receptor set was obtained from a female donor in good health, enrolled as a control in a pregnancy study. The CDR3 runs from the conserved cysteine through the conserved F or W. The D gene is left open where the match is weak. Some rows have no size entry. The others give once, few or many, or a class for an expanded clone.

16	TRBV5-1	TRBD1	-	TRBJ1-1	TGCGCCAGCAGCCCGGGACAGGGGGGCATGACCACTGAAGCTTTCTTT	CASSPGQGGMTTEAFF
16	TRBV28	TRBD2	-	TRBJ2-7	TGTGCCAGCAGTATCCCCGGGACTAGCGGGAGATACGAGCAGTACTTC	CASSIPGTSGRYEQYF
16	TRBV7-9	-	-	TRBJ2-7	TGTGCCAGCAGCTTAGGCCTTCAGGGGAAGGGAATCGAGCAGTACTTC	CASSLGLQGKGIEQYF
15	TRBV7-9	TRBD2	-	TRBJ2-7	TGTGCCAGCAGCTTAGCTAGCGGGCCGTCCTACGAGCAGTACTTC	CASSLASGPSYEQYF
13	TRBV27	TRBD2	-	TRBJ2-7	TGTGCCAGCAGGCTAGCGGACTCCTACGAGCAGTACTTC	CASRLADSYEQYF
14	TRBV7-2	-	few	TRBJ2-3	TGTGCCAGCAGCTTAGGTGGCGGAACCCATACGCAGTATTTT	CASSLGGGTHTQYF
10	TRBV4-1	-	-	TRBJ2-7	TGCGCCAGCAGCCGAGTAGAGGAGTACTTC	CASSRVEEYF
13	TRBV19	TRBD1	once	TRBJ1-5	TGTGCCAGTAGGACAGGGCAGAATCAGCCCCAGCATTTT	CASRTGQNQPQHF
13	TRBV2	-	-	TRBJ1-1	TGTGCCAGCAGTAGACAGGAGAACACTGAAGCTTTCTTT	CASSRQENTEAFF
11	TRBV5-8	-	-	TRBJ1-2	TGTGCCAGCAGCGAGTACCTCGGCTACACCTTC	CASSEYLGYTF
11	TRBV15	-	-	TRBJ2-1	TGTGCCACCGCTGTCCGCACAGAGCAGTTCTTC	CATAVRTEQFF
15	TRBV7-8	-	-	TRBJ2-2	TGTGCCAGCAGACCCGGGACTTCCCACACCGGGGAGCTGTTTTTT	CASRPGTSHTGELFF
14	TRBV5-1	-	-	TRBJ2-4	TGCGCCAGCAGCTTGGCCGGGGCCAAAAACATTCAGTACTTC	CASSLAGAKNIQYF
12	TRBV7-8	-	-	TRBJ2-7	TGTGCCAGCAGCGGGGAGATCTACGAGCAGTACTTC	CASSGEIYEQYF
12	TRBV5-1	-	-	TRBJ2-1	TGCGCCAGCAACACCGAGGATAATGAGCAGTTCTTC	CASNTEDNEQFF
13	TRBV7-2	-	-	TRBJ2-7	TGTGCCAGCAGCCTAGGACACGACTACGAGCAGTACTTC	CASSLGHDYEQYF
15	TRBV29-1	-	-	TRBJ2-1	TGCAGCGTTGAAGTAGGGGGTAGTGCCTACAATGAGCAGTTCTTC	CSVEVGGSAYNEQFF
13	TRBV11-2	-	-	TRBJ1-2	TGTGCCAGCAGCTTGGAGGGCGACTATGGCTACACCTTC	CASSLEGDYGYTF
12	TRBV28	-	-	TRBJ2-7	TGTGCCAGCAGTACGACAGTGCTCGAGCAGTACTTC	CASSTTVLEQYF
16	TRBV4-1	-	-	TRBJ1-6	TGCGCCAGCAGCCCGGGTGGCAGGGGAAGGAATTCACCCCTCCACTTT	CASSPGGRGRNSPLHF
15	TRBV12-5	TRBD2	-	TRBJ2-5	TGTGCTAGTGGTTCGGACGAACTAGCGGGGGGGACCCAGTACTTC	CASGSDELAGGTQYF
14	TRBV6-6	TRBD2	-	TRBJ2-3	TGTGCCAGCAGGACTAGCGGGAGGACAGATACGCAGTATTTT	CASRTSGRTDTQYF
11	TRBV20-1	-	-	TRBJ2-1	TGCAGTGCTGGGAGCTTTAATGAGCAGTTCTTC	CSAGSFNEQFF
13	TRBV4-2	-	-	TRBJ2-3	TGTGCCAGCAGCCAAGCCAGGGGAGATACGCAGTATTTT	CASSQARGDTQYF
16	TRBV7-9	-	-	TRBJ2-7	TGTGCCAGCAGCTTAGCGGGGGCCAGGGGTGACTACGAGCAGTACTTC	CASSLAGARGDYEQYF
15	TRBV10-2	TRBD2	-	TRBJ2-2	TGCGCCAGCAGTGAGACTAGCGGGAACACCGGGGAGCTGTTTTTT	CASSETSGNTGELFF
13	TRBV19	-	-	TRBJ2-6	TGTGCCAGTAGTACCGCTGGGGCCAACGTCCTGACTTTC	CASSTAGANVLTF
19	TRBV7-8	TRBD2	-	TRBJ2-3	TGTGCCAGCAGCTACAACCTTCTAGCGGGAAAGGGCAGCACAGATACGCAGTATTTT	CASSYNLLAGKGSTDTQYF
20	TRBV4-3	TRBD2	-	TRBJ2-7	TGCGCCAGCAGCCAAGCTAGTATCCGCTTAGCGGGAGATACCTCCTACGAGCAGTACTTC	CASSQASIRLAGDTSYEQYF
14	TRBV7-2	-	few	TRBJ2-5	TGTGCCAGCAGCTTAGGGGGCGGGATAGAGACCCAGTACTTC	CASSLGGGIETQYF
17	TRBV7-2	TRBD1	-	TRBJ1-5	TGTGCCAGCAGCTTAGTTGGTTGGACAGGGGGCTTTCAGCCCCAGCATTTT	CASSLVGWTGGFQPQHF
15	TRBV6-1	TRBD2	-	TRBJ2-1	TGTGCCAGCAGTGAGGGAAGCGGGGCCTACAATGAGCAGTTCTTC	CASSEGSGAYNEQFF
16	TRBV6-6	-	-	TRBJ2-7	TGTGCCAGCAGTTACTCGAGACAGGCGGCCTCCTACGAGCAGTACTTC	CASSYSRQAASYEQYF
16	TRBV2	-	-	TRBJ1-4	TGTGCCAGCAGTGAAAGGACAGCTTCTTTCCTTGAAAAACTGTTTTTT	CASSERTASFLEKLFF
15	TRBV7-3	TRBD1	-	TRBJ1-1	TGTGCCAGCAGCTCGGCCGGGACAGCGATTACTGAAGCTTTCTTT	CASSSAGTAITEAFF
14	TRBV5-8	-	-	TRBJ2-4	TGTGCCAGCAGCTGGCCGGGAGCCAAAAACATTCAGTACTTC	CASSWPGAKNIQYF
14	TRBV15	-	once	TRBJ2-7	TGTGCCACCAGCAGAGACAGGGTCACCGAGCAGCAGTACTTC	CATSRDRVTEQQYF
13	TRBV19	TRBD1	-	TRBJ1-1	TGTGCCAGTAACCAGGGGGCTTCTACTGAAGCTTTCTTT	CASNQGASTEAFF
15	TRBV18	TRBD2	-	TRBJ2-7	TGTGCCAGCTCACCGGGACTAGCGGGATCTCGGGAGCAGTACTTC	CASSPGLAGSREQYF
13	TRBV5-1	-	few	TRBJ1-2	TGCGCCAGCAGCTTGGGTCCTTCCTATGGCTACACCTTC	CASSLGPSYGYTF
16	TRBV7-8	TRBD1	-	TRBJ1-6	TGTGCCAGCAGCTCCTTCACCGGGACAGGGGAATCACCCCTCCACTTT	CASSSFTGTGESPLHF
18	TRBV7-2	-	-	TRBJ2-7	TGTGCCAGCAGCCGAACCCAACTAAACAGGGGGGGATTGTACGAGCAGTACTTC	CASSRTQLNRGGLYEQYF
15	TRBV19	-	once	TRBJ2-1	TGTGCCAGTAGTATGCTCACAGGTACTTACAATGAGCAGTTCTTC	CASSMLTGTYNEQFF
11	TRBV7-9	-	once	TRBJ2-7	TGTGCCATCCAGGGGAGGGACGAGCAGTACTTC	CAIQGRDEQYF
13	TRBV5-8	TRBD1	-	TRBJ2-7	TGTGCCAACAGCTTACATACAGGGGTTTGGCAGTACTTC	CANSLHTGVWQYF
17	TRBV7-9	-	-	TRBJ1-3	TGTGCCAGCAGCCGCCGAGTTGGGGCGCTACTCCGGAACACCATATATTTT	CASSRRVGALLRNTIYF
17	TRBV7-9	TRBD2	-	TRBJ2-1	TGTGCCAGCAGCTTAAAACTAGCGGGAGGGCTTAACAATGAGCAGTTCTTC	CASSLKLAGGLNNEQFF
15	TRBV2	TRBD1	-	TRBJ1-1	TGTGCCAGCAGTGAAGAGGGACAGGGGATGACTGAAGCTTTCTTT	CASSEEGQGMTEAFF
13	TRBV9	-	-	TRBJ2-1	TGTGCCAGCAGCCTCCGAGCAGGGGATGAGCAGTTCTTC	CASSLRAGDEQFF
16	TRBV7-3	TRBD2	-	TRBJ2-1	TGTGCCAGCAGCTCGCTTACTAGCGGGAGGGCTAGTGAGCAGTTCTTC	CASSSLTSGRASEQFF
11	TRBV20-1	-	-	TRBJ1-1	TGCAGTGCTCCCTTGGGGCAGGCAGCTTTCTTT	CSAPLGQAAFF